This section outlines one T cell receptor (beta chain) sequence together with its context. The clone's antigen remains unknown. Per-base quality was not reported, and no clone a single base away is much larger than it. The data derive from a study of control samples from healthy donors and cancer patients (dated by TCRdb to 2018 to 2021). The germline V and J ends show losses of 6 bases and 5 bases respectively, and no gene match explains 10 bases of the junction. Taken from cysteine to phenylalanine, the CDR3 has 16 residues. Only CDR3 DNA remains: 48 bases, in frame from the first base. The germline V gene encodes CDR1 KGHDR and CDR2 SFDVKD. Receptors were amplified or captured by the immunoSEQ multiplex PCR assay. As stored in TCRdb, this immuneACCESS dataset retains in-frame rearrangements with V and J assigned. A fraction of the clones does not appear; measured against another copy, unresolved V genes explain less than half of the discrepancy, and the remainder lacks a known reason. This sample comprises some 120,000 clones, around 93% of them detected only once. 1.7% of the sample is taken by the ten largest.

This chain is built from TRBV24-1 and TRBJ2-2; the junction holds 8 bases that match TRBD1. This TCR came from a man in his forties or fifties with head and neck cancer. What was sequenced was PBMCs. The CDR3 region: CATSSATGARTGELFF. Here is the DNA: TGTGCCACCAGTTCTGCGACAGGGGCGCGTACCGGGGAGCTGTTTTTT.